Detailed here is one T cell receptor (beta chain). This clone was seen only a few times. Its antigen specificity is not known. Per-base qualities were not stored, and no clone one base away is much larger. The entry originates in a study of shared T cell receptors in the human thymus (dated by TCRdb to 2020 to 2022). Describing the broader study: The study examined how self-reactive, shared T-cell receptor alpha chains are generated in the human thymus.

Libraries were constructed by the immunoSEQ multiplex PCR assay. The table comes from immuneACCESS by way of TCRdb, which keeps in-frame sequences with V and J called. Part of the clones is missing from these tables; in studies checked, under half for an unresolved V gene and the rest for unknown reasons. This sample holds more than 550,000 clones; approximately 89% were observed only once. Of the sample, over 0.008% is held by the ten largest clones. V gives up 4 bases and J gives up 0 bases, and the segment between their germline ends measures 16 bases. The cysteine opens and the phenylalanine closes a CDR3 of 17 amino acids. Left in the record is the CDR3 DNA by itself, 51 bases read in frame from the first base. Per the germline V gene, MNHNS is the CDR1 and SASEGT is the CDR2. This same sample was also taken into another study, of human thymus T cells. From the second report: Immunologically healthy infants undergoing open corrective cardiac surgery for congenital heart defects in Finland were used as donors. The thymus tissue came from surgical resects taken out during corrective cardiac surgery. Usage of V and J gene segments appeared to be biased in both the thymic and the peripheral blood repertoires. Highly overlapping thymic TCR repertoires among unrelated individuals were reported in the related research. The study described the TCR alpha and beta repertoires in about eight infant thymus samples and four matching peripheral blood samples. The cohort included over five male and two female infants, with donor ages spanning 7 to 244 days. After being mechanically released from the tissue, thymocytes were kept at -70 degrees C in pellets of roughly 10-30 million cells. A QIAsymphony instrument was used to extract genomic DNA from frozen cell pellets. Using the immunoSEQ multiplex PCR assay, the TCRB and TCRAD loci were amplified from a standardized quantity of quality-controlled genomic DNA. Amplicons spanned the V(D)J region at a length sufficient to cover the CDR3 and identify V and J genes. Through the commercial immunoSEQ service, the amplicons were sequenced on an Illumina platform. Corrections for primer bias and sequencing errors followed previously described methods, while TCRAD and TCRB definitions were based on the IMGT database. Repertoires were analysed with immunoSEQ Analyzer 3.0 and VDJTools, covering basic statistics, V/J segment usage, diversity estimates, rarefaction and pairwise overlap. Diversity was estimated with Chao1, ChaoE, Efron-Thisted, Shannon and inverse Simpson indices, and also on datasets down-sampled to the smallest sample. Repertoire overlap used strict matching of CDR3 nucleotide sequence, V gene and J gene, with Jaccard-based multidimensional scaling clustering. On average, thymus samples yielded around 810,000 unique TCRB clonotypes, whereas blood samples yielded 75,000 to 95,000.

The receptor was isolated from a boy younger than two with a congenital heart defect. Donor details come from another sample of the same person, matched by shared clones. The sequenced sample was thymocytes. This receptor chain uses TRBV6-1 and TRBJ1-3; the best D guess is TRBD1, with 6 bases matching. The CDR3 sequence is CASSGRGDTNSGNTIYF. The sequenced DNA: TGTGCCAGCAGTGGACGAGGGGACACCAACTCTGGAAACACCATATATTTT.